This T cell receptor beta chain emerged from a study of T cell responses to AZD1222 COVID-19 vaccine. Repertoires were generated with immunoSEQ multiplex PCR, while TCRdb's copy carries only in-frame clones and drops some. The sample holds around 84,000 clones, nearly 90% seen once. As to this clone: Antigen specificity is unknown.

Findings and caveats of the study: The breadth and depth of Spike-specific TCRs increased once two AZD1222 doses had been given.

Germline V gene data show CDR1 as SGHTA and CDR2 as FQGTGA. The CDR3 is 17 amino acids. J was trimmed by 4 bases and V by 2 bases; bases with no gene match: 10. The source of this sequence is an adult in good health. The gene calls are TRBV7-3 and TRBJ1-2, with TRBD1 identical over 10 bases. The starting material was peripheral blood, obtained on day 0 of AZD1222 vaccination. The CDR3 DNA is TGTGCCAGCAGCTTATTACGCGGGGACAGGGGTGGCTATGGCTACACCTTC. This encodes CASSLLRGDRGGYGYTF.